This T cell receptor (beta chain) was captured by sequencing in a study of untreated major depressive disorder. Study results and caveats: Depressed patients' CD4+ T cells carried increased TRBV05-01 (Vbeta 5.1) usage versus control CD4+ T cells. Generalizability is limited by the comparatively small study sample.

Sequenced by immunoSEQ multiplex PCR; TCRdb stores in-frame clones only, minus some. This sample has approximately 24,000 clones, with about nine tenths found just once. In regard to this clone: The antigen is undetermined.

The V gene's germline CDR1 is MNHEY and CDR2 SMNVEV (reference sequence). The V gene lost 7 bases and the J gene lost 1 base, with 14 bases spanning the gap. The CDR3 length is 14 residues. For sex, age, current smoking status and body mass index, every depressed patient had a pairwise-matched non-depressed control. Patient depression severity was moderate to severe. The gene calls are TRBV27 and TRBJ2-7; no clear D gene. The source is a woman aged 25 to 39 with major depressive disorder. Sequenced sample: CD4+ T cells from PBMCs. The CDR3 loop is CASNFLGRSYEQYF. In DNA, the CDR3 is TGTGCCAGCAACTTTCTGGGCAGATCCTACGAGCAGTACTTC.